The TCR beta chain described here comes from a study of beta chain features in type 1 diabetes (dated by TCRdb to the late 2010s). Regarding the complete study: No differences in mean age, gender distribution, total cell number or subset yield were found between patients and healthy donors. A total of roughly 100 million sorted cells were examined across all samples, and RNA yield correlated strongly with the number of cells per subset. In the study, TCRB repertoires of sorted circulating CD4+ T cell subsets from recently diagnosed type 1 diabetes patients were compared with those of matched healthy donors. Naive and central memory subsets were obtained from all 30 or so donors, but regulatory and stem cell-like memory subsets were isolated from only 8 patients and about eight healthy donors.

Each donor gave one peripheral blood draw, averaging about 100 mL, which was collected into heparinised tubes. A BD FACSAria II was used to sort naive, central memory, regulatory and stem cell-like memory CD4+ T cells with a panel that included CD45RO, CCR7, CD25, CD127, CD95 and CD27. Every sorted population had a purity above 95%. Right away, PBMCs were isolated by Lymphoprep density gradient centrifugation and were stained directly, with no culture step. To minimize batch effects, samples were stained and sorted in pairs, one healthy donor with one patient per experiment. All of the isolated RNA was reverse transcribed with the High Capacity cDNA Reverse Transcription Kit, so expressed TCRB transcripts were sequenced. Survey-depth immunoSEQ sequencing was performed on stem cell-like memory T cell samples, with an average of roughly 1 million total reads per sample. After sorted cells were lysed in RLT buffer, RNA was extracted with DNase-treated RNeasy Micro or Mini kits, with the choice depending on cell number. To prevent cross-contamination, each cell subset was processed individually, whereas patient and healthy donor samples were processed jointly. The immunoSEQ multiplex PCR was used to amplify TCRB sequences from cDNA, generating 87-bp fragments that spanned the CDR3 region. The amplicons were sequenced using the Illumina HiSeq platform. As for how the authors treated the data: Synthetic template baselines were used to correct PCR bias computationally, reads within Hamming distance 2 were collapsed together, and singletons that could not be merged were discarded. By aligning reads against IMGT, V, D and J genes, CDR3 length, and insertions or deletions at six rearrangement sites were assigned. Within each subset, clonotype counts were normalized to the number of sorted cells before true diversity and Gini coefficients were calculated with the tcR R package. Repertoire sharing was quantified using the overlap coefficient calculated on TCRB nucleotide sequences. The table comes from immuneACCESS by way of TCRdb, which keeps in-frame sequences with V and J called. Part of the clones is missing from these tables; in studies checked, under half for an unresolved V gene and the rest for unknown reasons. That table is the source of V, J and clone size, and D and trimming were worked out from the DNA. In all, the sample holds tens of thousands of clones, and about 71% of those were seen once. Around 1.1% of the sample goes to the ten largest clones.

Turning to this clone: The antigen it recognizes is unknown. No quality values exist for individual bases; no much larger clone is one base distant.

The full study reports these points: Patients with type 1 diabetes made fewer insertions and deleted more nucleotides at VDJ recombination sites, implying thymic rearrangement abnormalities. Naive, central memory and regulatory TCRB repertoires appeared to be more alike among patients than among healthy donors. Because small numbers of individuals were included in the HLA sub-analyses, any influence of HLA type on TCRB rearrangement was left unresolved. Because cDNA was sequenced instead of genomic DNA, activated cells with high expression could be over-represented, although the groups did not differ in activation or CD3 levels. Type 1 diabetes patients showed a moderate but significant shortening of TCRB CDR3 length in all four CD4+ subsets. Shorter templates might have been favored by PCR, but patient and control samples were amplified and corrected together, so both groups would have been affected equally by any skew.

V has 0 bases trimmed and J has 7 bases trimmed; junction bases matching no gene number 9. The cysteine opens and the phenylalanine closes a CDR3 of 15 amino acids. CDR3 DNA is the only sequence kept; it has 45 bases, read in frame from the first base. CDR1 and CDR2 were assigned from the germline V gene as LGHNA and YSLEER. Sample: stem cell memory CD4+ T cells from blood. In light of the paper, this sample's cell subset or site label describes: stem cell-like memory CD4+ T cells. The rearrangement joined TRBV4-3 to TRBJ2-7; TRBD2 matches 7 bases in the middle. The TCR sequence derives from a woman aged 40 to 50 with type 1 diabetes. In nucleotides, the sequence is TGCGCCAGCAGCCAAGAGGCCCAGGGAGGGAGAGAGCAGTACTTC. Its protein is CASSQEAQGGREQYF.